Presented here are 32 T cell receptor beta chains from one specimen sequenced in a study of shared clonotypes between healthy human individuals (dated by TCRdb to about 2020). Library creation used the immunoSEQ multiplex PCR assay. TCRdb's version of the immuneACCESS table is confined to in-frame rearrangements and falls short of the full clone set. An unresolved V gene accounts for under half of the shortfall where checked; the remainder is of unknown origin. The sample yields 450,000 to 500,000 clones; 76% were counted once. The top ten clonotypes cover 10% to 15% of the sample. Sequencing was done on a sample of PBMCs. The receptors stem from a woman aged 35 to 49 in good health. Some clones in this sample may be carry-over from other donors' samples.

This clone was seen more than once but under ten times. V is TRBV4-3 and J is TRBJ2-3, with 11 nucleotides matching TRBD2. The germline V gene has CDR1 LGHNA and CDR2 YSLEER. The CDR3 runs 17 residues. Trimming took 0 bases from V and 5 from J; bases not matched to a gene: 7. CDR3 nucleotide sequence: TGCGCCAGCAGCCAAGATGGTAGCGGGAGGGCCATAGATACGCAGTATTTT. This gives the protein CASSQDGSGRAIDTQYF.

The chain uses TRBV2 and TRBJ1-3; D is possibly TRBD1 (5 bases). The CDR3 has 15 residues. Trimming took off 6 bases at V and 0 bases at J, with 12 bases between the two ends. Germline CDR1 and CDR2: SNHLY and FYNNEI. CDR3 protein: CASRVGRSSGNTIYF. The CDR3 DNA reads TGTGCCAGCAGAGTGGGACGTAGCTCTGGAAACACCATATATTTT. The entire variable domain, with the rest obtained from reference TRBV2 and TRBJ1-3, is as follows: EPEVTQTPSHQVTQMGQEVILRCVPISNHLYFYWYRQILGQKVEFLVSFYNNEISEKSEIFDDQFSVERPDGSNFTLKIRSTKLEDSAMYFCASRVGRSSGNTIYFGEGSWLTVV.

The rearrangement joins TRBV5-6 to TRBJ1-2; D not resolved. The CDR3 totals 15 residues. Germline CDR1 reads SGHDT; CDR2 reads YYEEEE. V shed 0 bases and J shed 2 bases, with 11 bases lying between them. The CDR3 region has the DNA TGTGCCAGCAGCTTGGCGGTGCGGAGCAACTATGGCTACACCTTC. This codes for CASSLAVRSNYGYTF.

This chain links TRBV9 with TRBJ2-7; no clear D. Trimming took off 0 bases at V and 5 bases at J, with 9 bases between the two ends. The length of the CDR3 is 13 residues. Germline V lookup: CDR1 SGDLS, CDR2 YYNGEE. The CDR3 protein is CASSVGSGNEQYF. The CDR3 DNA reads as TGTGCCAGCAGCGTAGGGTCAGGCAACGAGCAGTACTTC.

The table lists this clone with many counts. The CDR3 sequence: CAWRAGVNTGELFF. In DNA form, the CDR3 reads TGTGCCTGGAGAGCCGGTGTAAACACCGGGGAGCTGTTTTTT. This chain joins TRBV30 and TRBJ2-2, with D unclear. Trimming left V 3 bases short and J 2 bases short, with 10 bases between. The CDR3 extends over 14 amino acids. Germline CDR1 is GTSNPN and CDR2 is SVGIG (reference sequence).

CDR3 coding DNA: TGTGCCAGCAGCCCCCGGACAGGGAATTACGAGCAGTACTTC. Protein sequence: CASSPRTGNYEQYF. The chain recombines TRBV9 with TRBJ2-5, with TRBD1 matching 8 bases. Gene TRBJ2-7 matches the end of the DNA better, so the J call may be wrong. Germline V lookup: CDR1 SGDLS, CDR2 YYNGEE. The CDR3 extends over 14 amino acids.

The chain uses TRBV5-6 and TRBJ2-7; D is perhaps TRBD1 (6 bases). With 4 bases removed from V and 4 bases from J, the gap between germline ends came to 15 bases. The CDR3 contains 14 residues. Per the germline V gene, CDR1 is SGHDT and CDR2 is YYEEEE. CDR3 protein: CASSPGTSFYEQYF. The DNA for the CDR3 is TGTGCCAGCAGCCCCGGGACAAGCTTTTACGAGCAGTACTTC.

This chain links TRBV5-4 with TRBJ2-3; no clear D. This CDR3 region has 15 residues. V lost 0 bases, J lost 3 bases, and 11 bases lay in between. Germline V lookup: CDR1 SGHNT, CDR2 YYREEE (reference sequence). The CDR3 region has the DNA TGTGCCAGCAGCTTGGAAAGTCTGGGGACAGATACGCAGTATTTT. Its translation is CASSLESLGTDTQYF.

This chain joins TRBV10-2 and TRBJ2-5, with 10 bases matching TRBD1. The J call is uncertain, as TRBJ2-7 better fits the DNA end. The germline CDR1 and CDR2 sequences are WSHSY and SAAADI. The length of the CDR3 is 15 residues. CDR3 loop: CASSESDRGRPEQYF. DNA of the CDR3: TGCGCCAGCAGTGAGTCCGACAGGGGGCGCCCCGAGCAGTACTTC.

The gene calls are TRBV18 and TRBJ2-1; possible D gene TRBD2, 6 bases. This CDR3 is 15 amino acids long. Germline V CDR1 and CDR2: KGHSH, LQKENI. Trimming removed 3 bases at V and 2 bases at J, with 11 bases between. Here the CDR3 reads CASSPRREPYNEQFF. CDR3 in DNA: TGTGCCAGCTCACCGAGACGGGAGCCCTACAATGAGCAGTTCTTC.

This rearrangement joins TRBV25-1 to TRBJ2-2; D is unresolved. The CDR3 has 14 amino acids. CDR1 is MGHDK, CDR2 SYGVNS, per germline. Between the trimmed V and J ends, which lost 1 base and 3 bases, there was a span of 6 bases. In DNA form, the CDR3 reads TGTGCCAGCAGTGAATCTGCTCACACCGGGGAGCTGTTTTTT. Translated: CASSESAHTGELFF.

V is TRBV7-3 and J is TRBJ2-2; 7 bases line up with TRBD2. V trimming: 4 bases; J trimming: 5 bases; junction bases outside the gene matches: 7. CDR1 is SGHTA, CDR2 FQGTGA, per germline. This CDR3 is built from 15 residues. The CDR3 DNA follows: TGTGCCAGCAGCTCGGGCAATAGCGGGACCGGGGAGCTGTTTTTT. It is translated as CASSSGNSGTGELFF.

Turning to this clone: At one end, the junction sequence differs from germline, possibly due to a read error. In the same sample, other DNA sequences code for this CDR3. The chain uses TRBV29-1 and TRBJ2-6; the D gene is possibly TRBD1 (5 bases). Looked up from germline, CDR1 is SQVTM and CDR2 is ANQGSEA. The length of the CDR3 is 13 residues. CDR3 DNA sequence: TGCAGCGTTGAAGTGTCTGGGGCTAACGTCCTGACTTTC. Translated, it gives CSVEVSGANVLTF.

This clone turned up a few times. V usage is TRBV9 and J usage is TRBJ2-5, with 10 bases identical to TRBD2. CDR1 SGDLS and CDR2 YYNGEE come from the germline V gene. V was clipped by 4 bases and J by 5 bases; unmatched bases: 8. The CDR3 is 15 residues long. The chain's CDR3 is CASSSTGTSAETQYF. The CDR3 nucleotides read TGTGCCAGCAGCTCAACCGGGACTAGCGCTGAGACCCAGTACTTC.

The chain combines TRBV28 with TRBJ2-3; TRBD1 aligns across 8 bases. There are 15 residues in the CDR3. The junction had 12 bases not matched to a gene; V was cut back by 5 bases and J by 8 bases. CDR1 and CDR2 (germline): MDHEN, SYDVKM. The CDR3 DNA reads TGTGCCAGCAGTCCCAGGACAGGGCGCCCGTTTACGCAGTATTTT. Translating it yields CASSPRTGRPFTQYF.

The rearrangement uses TRBV2 and TRBJ2-2; D might be TRBD1 (7 bases). Between the trimmed V and J ends, which lost 6 bases and 7 bases, there was a span of 18 bases. The CDR3 runs to 15 residues. The germline V gene encodes CDR1 SNHLY and CDR2 FYNNEI. DNA for the CDR3: TGTGCCAGCAGCGGAGGGACAGCCTTGAGCGGGGAGCTGTTTTTT. Translating gives CASSGGTALSGELFF.

With regard to this clone: This likely stems from a read error, as it lies one base from a far larger clone. Distinct nucleotide sequences in the sample also encode this CDR3. V and J are TRBV7-8 and TRBJ2-7; D is unclear. V was cut by 8 bases and J by 2 bases, with 19 bases left in between. CDR3 size: 15 residues. In germline, CDR1 is SGHVS, CDR2 FQNEAQ. CDR3 region: CASGFLRYSPYEQYF. CDR3 sequence (DNA): TGTGCCAGCGGTTTCCTCCGCTACTCACCCTACGAGCAGTACTTC.

This clone came up once. This chain links TRBV6-1 with TRBJ2-7; D call uncertain. Germline-derived CDR1 and CDR2 are MNHNS and SASEGT. The CDR3 length is 14 residues. V shed 1 base and J shed 1 base, with 8 bases lying between them. CDR3 in amino acids: CASSEGIGSYEQYF. In nucleotides, the CDR3 is TGTGCCAGCAGTGAAGGCATCGGGTCCTACGAGCAGTACTTC.

This chain connects TRBV6-5 to TRBJ1-2, with D unclear. Germline V gene sequence: CDR1 MNHEY, CDR2 SVGAGI. This CDR3 has 14 amino acids. V gave up 0 bases and J gave up 7 bases, with 12 bases separating them. CDR3 region: CASSYSTAALGYTF. CDR3 bases: TGTGCCAGCAGTTACTCGACGGCCGCTCTTGGCTACACCTTC.

J is TRBJ2-6 and V is TRBV27; D call uncertain. V lost 7 bases and J 1 base, leaving 5 bases between the germline ends. The CDR3 has 13 residues. Germline CDR1 MNHEY, CDR2 SMNVEV (reference sequence). CDR3 protein: CASTASGANVLTF. CDR3 in DNA: TGTGCCAGCACGGCATCTGGGGCCAACGTCCTGACTTTC.

This chain links TRBV30 with TRBJ2-7, with 9 positions matching TRBD2. Unmatched junction bases numbered 6, after V lost 4 bases and J lost 2 bases. CDR1 is GTSNPN, CDR2 SVGIG, per germline (reference sequence). The CDR3 consists of 14 residues. CDR3 nucleotide sequence: TGTGCCTGGAACCTAGCGGGACCCACCTACGAGCAGTACTTC. As protein: CAWNLAGPTYEQYF.

The V call is TRBV19, the J call TRBJ2-7; the D gene is possibly TRBD1 (6 bases). The CDR3 consists of 15 residues. Trimming pared 4 bases from V and 1 base from J, leaving 14 bases between. Looked up from germline, CDR1 is LNHDA and CDR2 is SQIVND (reference sequence). The chain's CDR3 is CASSKGGVASYEQYF. The CDR3 DNA follows: TGTGCCAGTAGTAAAGGGGGTGTCGCTTCCTACGAGCAGTACTTC. Complete variable domain (other parts from reference TRBV19 and TRBJ2-7): DGGITQSPKYLFRKEGQNVTLSCEQNLNHDAMYWYRQDPGQGLRLIYYSQIVNDFQKGDIAEGYSVSREKKESFPLTVTSAQKNPTAFYLCASSKGGVASYEQYFGPGTRLTVT.

The chain employs TRBV27 and TRBJ1-3; D is possibly TRBD1 (6 bases). Trimming pared 6 bases from V and 4 bases from J, leaving 13 bases between. The CDR3 runs to 14 residues. Germline lookup yields CDR1 MNHEY and CDR2 SMNVEV (reference sequence). The CDR3 reads CASSQGRYGNTIYF. The CDR3 DNA reads TGTGCCAGCAGCCAGGGGCGGTACGGAAACACCATATATTTT.

This clone was seen more than once but under ten times. This rearrangement joins TRBV28 to TRBJ2-3; 7 bases match TRBD2. Looked up from germline, CDR1 is MDHEN and CDR2 is SYDVKM. CDR3 length equals 15 residues. The ends lost 5 bases at V and 1 base at J; junction bases unmatched: 6. In nucleotides, the CDR3 is TGTGCCAGCAGTCCCCCCGCGGGAGGCACAGATACGCAGTATTTT. Protein sequence: CASSPPAGGTDTQYF.

This clone appeared a single time. CDR3 DNA: TGTGCCAGCAGTGGCCCGGGACGATCCTACGAGCAGTACTTC. Protein: CASSGPGRSYEQYF. This chain connects TRBV6-6 to TRBJ2-7, with D perhaps given as TRBD1 or TRBD2 (5 bases each). CDR1 is MNHNY, CDR2 SVGAGI, per germline (reference sequence). This CDR3 is 14 amino acids long. Trimming left V 5 bases short and J 1 base short, with 12 bases between.

About this clone: A far larger clone is a single base away, which makes a read error likely. This CDR3 is missing its conserved last phenylalanine or tryptophan, likely due to a read error. J is TRBJ2-3 and V is TRBV5-4, with TRBD2 as a possible D gene (7 bases). The CDR3 runs to 16 residues. The V end was cut by 4 bases, the J end by 3 bases, with 18 bases between. The V gene's germline CDR1 is SGHNT and CDR2 YYREEE (reference sequence). The DNA of the CDR3 is TGTGCCAGCAGCCTGGGGGGCGGGAGTAGGACAGATACGCAGTATTCT. Encoded protein: CASSLGGGSRTDTQYS.

The V gene is TRBV2, the J gene TRBJ2-5, with TRBD2 identical over 7 bases. The length of the CDR3 is 12 residues. CDR1 is SNHLY, CDR2 FYNNEI, per germline. Unmatched junction bases numbered 5, after V lost 8 bases and J lost 5 bases. CDR3 DNA: TGTGCCAGCTCCGGGGAGGGGGAGACCCAGTACTTC. Amino acid sequence: CASSGEGETQYF.

The chain uses TRBV2 and TRBJ2-5; 10 bases fit TRBD2. This CDR3 has 14 residues. Germline CDR1 and CDR2: SNHLY and FYNNEI. J gave up 5 bases and V 8 bases, and 8 bases lay outside the gene matches. CDR3 nucleotide sequence: TGTGCCAGCGACGAGCGGGAGGGCCGGGAGACCCAGTACTTC. Amino acid sequence: CASDEREGRETQYF.

The rearrangement uses TRBV4-2 and TRBJ2-1; D is unclear. Germline V gives CDR1 LGHNA, CDR2 YNFKEQ. This CDR3 has 13 residues. With 1 base removed from V and 9 bases from J, the gap between germline ends came to 10 bases. The CDR3 protein is CASSQGDLAEQFF. The CDR3 nucleotides are TGTGCCAGCAGCCAAGGTGACTTGGCTGAGCAGTTCTTC.

This chain uses TRBV29-1 with TRBJ2-7; unclear D gene. Trimming removed 2 bases from V and 3 bases from J, with 11 bases in between. The CDR3 extends over 13 amino acids. Germline V CDR1 and CDR2: SQVTM, ANQGSEA. The CDR3: CSVEMPFSYEQYF. The CDR3 region has the DNA TGCAGCGTTGAAATGCCCTTCAGCTACGAGCAGTACTTC.

The chain couples TRBV7-9 to TRBJ2-3; TRBD2 aligns across 10 bases. This CDR3 has 16 residues. The germline gives CDR1 SEHNR, CDR2 FQNEAQ (reference sequence). V dropped 5 bases and J dropped 4; count of bases not matched to a gene: 9. Written as DNA, the CDR3 is TGTGCCAGCAGCCCCGGGGCTAGCGGGAGTGCAGATACGCAGTATTTT. Translation: CASSPGASGSADTQYF. The full variable domain, completed using reference TRBV7-9 and TRBJ2-3, is DTGVSQNPRHKITKRGQNVTFRCDPISEHNRLYWYRQTLGQGPEFLTYFQNEAQLEKSRLLSDRFSAERPKGSFSTLEIQRTEQGDSAMYLCASSPGASGSADTQYFGPGTRLTVL.

This rearrangement joins TRBV28 to TRBJ2-2; no definite D call. Trimming took 6 bases from V and 6 from J, leaving 5 bases between them. This CDR3 spans 11 amino acids. Germline-derived CDR1 and CDR2 are MDHEN and SYDVKM. CDR3 amino acids: CASRGAGELFF. In DNA form, the CDR3 reads TGTGCCAGCAGGGGCGCCGGGGAGCTGTTTTTT.